The source of this TCR beta chain is a study of blood T cell repertoires in COVID-19. Background on the study: Samples of COVID-19 (acute and convalescent) were obtained from the United States, Italy and Spain. PBMCs, B-cell-depleted T cells, or T cells provided the cDNA or gDNA that made up the material.

Authors' data handling: Reference gene primer amplification gave nucleated cell count estimates. Only in-frame clones appear in the TCRdb table, and some are missing; sequencing was by immunoSEQ multiplex PCR. The V and J calls and clone size were taken over from that table, and D and trimming were inferred from the DNA. The sample lists about 370,000 clones; around 87% were seen once. This clone was seen a single time. This CDR3 comprises 12 residues. V lost 3 bases and J 12 bases, leaving 12 bases between the germline ends. The sequence came from a young woman with COVID-19, enrolled during active disease. Sequenced sample: peripheral blood. The chain links TRBV12-3 or TRBV12-4 to TRBJ2-1, with D possibly TRBD2 on 6 matching bases. The CDR3 loop is CASSFIGGRQFF. The CDR3 DNA is TGTGCCAGCAGTTTCATCGGGGGAAGGCAGTTCTTC.